The 26 T cell receptor beta chains in this list originate from one sample, sequenced in a study of immune heterogeneity within non-small cell lung tumors. The TCR beta CDR3 region was amplified by multiplex PCR employing 32 V and 13 J primers. TCRdb fed the multiplex PCR reads into MiXCR, producing one record per CDR3 protein. The sample records 9,400 or so distinct CDR3 sequences, 25% to 40% being singletons. Samples each supplied 600 ng of bulk tumor genomic DNA as template. Surgeons took several biopsies per primary tumor, spaced far apart, during surgery. Curative operations were performed on patients who had untreated, newly diagnosed non-small cell lung cancer. Sequencing was carried out using lung tumor tissue. The receptors here all came from a man aged 60 to 75 with non-small cell lung cancer.

The gene calls are TRBV28 and TRBJ1-6; D uncertain. The length of the CDR3 is 16 residues. Trimming cost V 3 bases and J 0 bases, with 9 bases left between them. CDR1 and CDR2 (germline): MDHEN, SYDVKM. This CDR3 reads CASSFSFSSYNSPLHF. CDR3 sequence (DNA): TGTGCCAGCAGTTTTTCCTTTAGCTCCTATAATTCACCCCTCCACTTT.

This clonotype has just a few counts. It may be a read error: a sequence one base away is much more abundant. V gene TRBV30 combines with J gene TRBJ2-2; possible D gene TRBD2, 5 bases. The CDR3 contains 13 residues. Germline V gene data show CDR1 as GTSNPN and CDR2 as SVGIG (reference sequence). This CDR3 is CAWREWNTGEPFF. In DNA form, the CDR3 reads TGTGCCTGGAGGGAATGGAACACCGGGGAGCCGTTTTTT.

By share, this clonotype ranks as medium-sized. This chain connects TRBV28 to TRBJ1-1, with D perhaps TRBD1 (5 bases). This CDR3 spans 13 amino acids. Germline V gives CDR1 MDHEN, CDR2 SYDVKM. Trimming took off 7 bases at V and 0 bases at J, with 9 bases between the two ends. The DNA for the CDR3 is TGTGCCAGCAAAGGGGTCATGAACACTGAAGCTTTCTTT. Encoded protein: CASKGVMNTEAFF.

This clonotype has only a few counts. V and J are TRBV3-1 and TRBJ2-7, with TRBD2 matching over 7 bases. CDR1 is LGHDT, CDR2 YNNKEL, per germline (reference sequence). V gave up 4 bases and J gave up 1 base; unmatched junction bases: 7. This CDR3 region has 15 residues. CDR3 DNA sequence: TGTGCCAGCAGCCTTAGGGCGGGAGATTCCTACGAGCAGTACTTC. The encoded protein is CASSLRAGDSYEQYF.

This clonotype counts as medium-sized. The genes are TRBV5-1 and TRBJ2-5; a weak D match, TRBD2 (6 bases). Trimming pared 0 bases from V and 1 base from J, leaving 10 bases between. The CDR3 is made up of 15 amino acids. The germline V gene encodes CDR1 SGHRS and CDR2 YFSETQ. CDR3 nucleotide sequence: TGCGCCAGCAGCTTGGGGGCGGGGATCCAAGAGACCCAGTACTTC. Protein product: CASSLGAGIQETQYF.

This clonotype has just a few counts. This sequence joins TRBV5-1 and TRBJ2-5; 11 bases are a match to TRBD2. Germline CDR1 is SGHRS and CDR2 is YFSETQ. There are 16 residues in the CDR3. V gave up 4 bases and J gave up 2 bases; unmatched junction bases: 7. In DNA, the CDR3 is TGCGCCAGCAGCCTTGATAGCGGGAGGGTACAAGAGACCCAGTACTTC. It is translated as CASSLDSGRVQETQYF.

This clonotype was seen more than once but under ten times. The gene calls are TRBV18 and TRBJ2-7; the D gene is possibly TRBD2 (5 bases). Trimming took off 0 bases at V and 1 base at J, with 7 bases between the two ends. The germline V gene encodes CDR1 KGHSH and CDR2 LQKENI. This CDR3 spans 14 amino acids. CDR3 sequence reads: CASSPPAESYEQYF. The CDR3 DNA follows: TGTGCCAGCTCACCACCAGCGGAGTCCTACGAGCAGTACTTC.

Relative to its sample, this clonotype is medium-sized. This rearrangement joins TRBV11-1 to TRBJ2-7, with TRBD1 as a possible D gene (5 bases). CDR3 length: 14 amino acids. From germline, CDR1 is SGHAT and CDR2 FQDESV (reference sequence). Deletions cut 0 bases from V and 4 bases from J, with 10 bases between. The CDR3 protein is CASSLAAGRYEQYF. DNA of the CDR3: TGTGCCAGCAGCTTAGCGGCAGGGCGATACGAGCAGTACTTC.

The CDR3 DNA sequence: TGCGCCAGCAGCCAAGGAGGCGGGAGACGCGCAGATACGCAGTATTTT. Its translation: CASSQGGGRRADTQYF. V is TRBV4-3 and J is TRBJ2-3; 7 nucleotides agree with TRBD2. This CDR3 has 16 residues. The junction had 8 bases not matched to a gene; V was cut back by 1 base and J by 4 bases. CDR1 is LGHNA, CDR2 YSLEER, per germline.

This clonotype occurred many times. V is TRBV20-1 and J is TRBJ1-1; 11 bases align to TRBD1. Germline V lookup: CDR1 DFQATT, CDR2 SNEGSKA (reference sequence). The trim removed 7 bases at V and 4 bases at J, leaving 8 bases unmatched. CDR3 length equals 14 residues. In DNA form, the CDR3 reads TGCAGTGTCGGACAGGGGGCGGGAGGCACTGAAGCTTTCTTT. Encoded protein: CSVGQGAGGTEAFF.

This rearrangement joins TRBV5-4 to TRBJ2-5; D remains unclear. This CDR3 is built from 14 residues. Germline V gene sequence: CDR1 SGHNT, CDR2 YYREEE (reference sequence). V shed 0 bases and J shed 5 bases, with 11 bases lying between them. The CDR3 region has the DNA TGTGCCAGCAGCTTGGGATCCATCCAGGAGACCCAGTACTTC. It is translated as CASSLGSIQETQYF.

This clonotype was picked up many times. V gene TRBV7-9 combines with J gene TRBJ2-4, with D possibly being TRBD1 or TRBD2 (5 bases each). CDR1 is SEHNR, CDR2 FQNEAQ, per germline (reference sequence). CDR3 length: 17 amino acids. Between the trimmed V and J ends, which lost 1 base and 0 bases, there was a span of 13 bases. In nucleotides, the CDR3 is TGTGCCAGCAGCTTAGTTGGGACCCCTAAAGCCAAAAACATTCAGTACTTC. Its protein is CASSLVGTPKAKNIQYF. Supplemented by reference TRBV7-9 and TRBJ2-4, the full variable domain reads DTGVSQNPRHKITKRGQNVTFRCDPISEHNRLYWYRQTLGQGPEFLTYFQNEAQLEKSRLLSDRFSAERPKGSFSTLEIQRTEQGDSAMYLCASSLVGTPKAKNIQYFGAGTRLSVL.

Turning to this clonotype: This may arise from a read error, as a much more abundant clone is one base away. The V and J genes are TRBV12-3 or TRBV12-4 and TRBJ2-3; 7 positions agree with TRBD2. CDR3 length: 15 amino acids. V lost 6 bases and J lost 4; bases outside the gene matches: 10. The CDR3, as DNA: TGTGCCAGCAGCTTTCGGGGGGTGAGGGCAGATACGCAGTATTTT. Its translation: CASSFRGVRADTQYF.

This clonotype was counted at least ten times. The V gene is TRBV12-3 or TRBV12-4, the J gene TRBJ2-7; no clear D. Trimming removed 1 base from V and 2 bases from J, with 9 bases in between. This CDR3 has 14 amino acids. CDR3 coding DNA: TGTGCCAGCAGTTTAGTAAAGAGCACCTACGAGCAGTACTTC. It yields the protein CASSLVKSTYEQYF.

By proportion, this clonotype is medium-sized. The J gene is TRBJ1-6, the V gene TRBV14; weak D call: TRBD1 (5 bases). Germline values: CDR1 SGHDN, CDR2 FVKESK. The CDR3 has 20 residues. V was clipped by 2 bases and J by 0 bases, with 20 bases between them. The chain's CDR3 is CASSQRIPTGESSYNSPLHF. The CDR3 coding sequence is TGTGCCAGCAGCCAACGGATTCCTACAGGCGAAAGCTCCTATAATTCACCCCTCCACTTT.

This clonotype is judged medium-sized. The chain has TRBV9 and TRBJ2-7; 8 bases map to TRBD2. This CDR3 contains 18 residues. Trimming took 0 bases from V and 1 from J; bases not matched to a gene: 12. From germline, CDR1 is SGDLS and CDR2 YYNGEE. CDR3: CASSVEPLLAGSSYEQYF. The CDR3 DNA follows: TGTGCCAGCAGCGTAGAGCCCCTCCTAGCGGGTTCTTCCTACGAGCAGTACTTC. The complete variable domain, with remaining parts taken from reference TRBV9 and TRBJ2-7, reads DSGVTQTPKHLITATGQRVTLRCSPRSGDLSVYWYQQSLDQGLQFLIQYYNGEERAKGNILERFSAQQFPDLHSELNLSSLELGDSALYFCASSVEPLLAGSSYEQYFGPGTRLTVT.

This clonotype was seen ten or more times. The V call is TRBV20-1, the J call TRBJ2-3, with 7 bases aligning to TRBD2. V lost 2 bases to trimming and J lost 2 bases; unmatched junction nucleotides: 10. The CDR3 runs to 16 residues. From germline, CDR1 is DFQATT and CDR2 SNEGSKA (reference sequence). The CDR3 loop reads CSARRERAGPTDTQYF. The DNA for the CDR3 is TGCAGTGCTAGACGGGAACGAGCGGGACCCACAGATACGCAGTATTTT.

Many counts were recorded for this clonotype. The gene calls are TRBV20-1 and TRBJ2-7, with 10 bases fitting TRBD1. The ends lost 6 bases at V and 5 bases at J; junction bases unmatched: 10. Germline CDR1 and CDR2: DFQATT and SNEGSKA (reference sequence). The CDR3 is 14 amino acids. CDR3 in amino acids: CSANRQGASHEQYF. The DNA for the CDR3 is TGCAGTGCAAATAGACAGGGGGCGTCCCACGAGCAGTACTTC.

This chain connects TRBV28 to TRBJ2-7; 10 positions agree with TRBD2. The CDR3 runs 14 residues. CDR1 is MDHEN and CDR2 is SYDVKM in the germline V gene. Trimming at V came to 5 bases and at J to 5 bases, leaving 6 bases not matched to a gene. The CDR3 spells CASSGGLAGDEQYF. The CDR3, as DNA: TGTGCCAGCAGTGGGGGGCTAGCGGGAGACGAGCAGTACTTC.

Points on this clonotype: This may arise from a read error, as a much more abundant clone is one base away. This chain uses TRBV20-1 with TRBJ1-1; 7 bases agree with TRBD1. Germline V gene sequence: CDR1 DFQATT, CDR2 SNEGSKA (reference sequence). The CDR3 loop spans 14 amino acids. CDR3 sequence reads: CTAKSPTGITEAFF. The CDR3 DNA sequence: TGCACTGCTAAGTCACCGACAGGGATCACTGAAGCTTTCTTT.

As for this clonotype: One end of the junction fails to match germline, which may point to a read error. The chain combines TRBV28 with TRBJ2-7, with 7 bases identical to TRBD1. The CDR3 is 13 residues long. Looked up from germline, CDR1 is MDHEN and CDR2 is SYDVKM. CDR3 sequence (DNA): TGCGCCAGCGCCCCAACAGGGGCCTACGAGCAGTACTTC. Translated, it gives CASAPTGAYEQYF.

This clonotype was detected many times. Here the CDR3 reads CASSLGVRGDQPQHF. The CDR3 DNA reads as TGTGCCAGCAGCTTGGGGGTCCGGGGTGATCAGCCCCAGCATTTT. The rearrangement links TRBV5-6 to TRBJ1-5; D ambiguous. The CDR3 consists of 15 residues. Germline lookup yields CDR1 SGHDT and CDR2 YYEEEE. V gave up 0 bases and J gave up 5 bases, with 12 bases separating them.

By sample fraction, this clonotype is medium-sized. V is TRBV5-1 and J is TRBJ1-2; 9 nucleotides agree with TRBD1. The germline V gene has CDR1 SGHRS and CDR2 YFSETQ. This CDR3 contains 14 residues. Unmatched junction bases numbered 7, after V lost 4 bases and J lost 6 bases. Here the CDR3 DNA reads TGCGCCAGCAGCCGCGACAGGGGGTTAAATGGCTACACCTTC. This codes for CASSRDRGLNGYTF.

This clonotype has just a few counts. The chain couples TRBV11-2 to TRBJ2-7, with D possibly TRBD2 on 5 matching bases. CDR3 length: 16 amino acids. Germline CDR1 and CDR2: SGHAT and FQNNGV. Trimming stripped 4 bases from V and 0 bases from J, with 16 bases between. The CDR3 loop reads CASSSNTGVASYEQYF. CDR3 bases: TGTGCCAGCAGCTCCAATACCGGGGTAGCCTCCTACGAGCAGTACTTC. Combining the CDR3 with reference TRBV11-2 and TRBJ2-7 gives the whole variable domain EAGVAQSPRYKIIEKRQSVAFWCNPISGHATLYWYQQILGQGPKLLIQFQNNGVVDDSQLPKDRFSAERLKGVDSTLKIQPAKLEDSAVYLCASSSNTGVASYEQYFGPGTRLTVT.

At least ten counts were recorded for this clonotype. This chain connects TRBV4-3 to TRBJ2-2; D uncertain. Looked up from germline, CDR1 is LGHNA and CDR2 is YSLEER. V lost 1 base and J 7 bases, leaving 10 bases between the germline ends. The CDR3 contains 14 residues. Written as DNA, the CDR3 is TGCGCCAGCAGCCAAGTATACCCCGGCGGGGAGCTGTTTTTT. It specifies CASSQVYPGGELFF.

This chain joins TRBV5-4 and TRBJ1-4; tentatively, D is TRBD1 (6 bases). CDR3 length: 15 amino acids. The germline gives CDR1 SGHNT, CDR2 YYREEE (reference sequence). The V gene lost 2 bases and the J gene lost 4 bases, with 12 bases spanning the gap. The CDR3 spells CASSFGGAGNEKLFF. CDR3 bases: TGTGCCAGCAGCTTTGGGGGGGCCGGTAATGAAAAACTGTTTTTT.